The source of this TCR beta chain is a study of PD-1 blockade in classical Hodgkin lymphoma. The study's findings and limits: Reports indicated that newly diagnosed patients had lower baseline TCR diversity than healthy donors did. CD4+ TCR diversity rose significantly by C4D1, and CD8+ TCR diversity did not.

With regard to this clone: The antigen is not known.

Germline CDR1 and CDR2: ENHRY and SYGVKD. The CDR3 sequence is 15 residues long. V shed 6 bases, J shed 3 bases, and the junction held 4 bases outside the gene matches. Time point indicated: cycle 4 day 1 (C4D1), after about 6 weeks of nivolumab. Every single patient, without exception, relapsed after autologous stem cell transplantation, and brentuximab vedotin exposure varied. Magnetic negative selection was used to purify CD4+ T cells from thawed PBMCs. Produced via immunoSEQ multiplex PCR; TCRdb's table is partial and in-frame only. Found here are tens of thousands of clones, less than 80% of them singletons; the top ten hold roughly 0.57%.

The receptor's source is a human donor with classical Hodgkin lymphoma. The V gene is TRBV10-3, the J gene TRBJ2-1; TRBD2 matches at 11 bases. The specimen comprised CD4+ T cells from blood, sampled before the fourth cycle of nivolumab. The chain's CDR3 is CAISETSGGYNEQFF. CDR3 nucleotides: TGTGCCATCAGCGAAACTAGCGGGGGCTACAATGAGCAGTTCTTC.